This entry features one T cell receptor beta chain sequence. This entry comes from a study of shared clonotypes between healthy human individuals. Method: immunoSEQ multiplex PCR; TCRdb's copy keeps in-frame clones and lacks some. Among about 1 million clones listed, 70% to 80% were seen once. Sequencing was done on a sample of memory CD4+ T cells sorted from blood. Indicated subset: CD45RA-negative fraction. This receptor was taken from a man younger than 30 in good health.

CDR3 coding DNA: TGTGCCTGGAGTCGCCTAGCGCGCAACAATGAGCAGTTCTTC. Protein sequence: CAWSRLARNNEQFF. This chain joins TRBV30 and TRBJ2-1, with a tentative D call TRBD2 (6 bases). This CDR3 region has 14 residues. Germline V gene data show CDR1 as GTSNPN and CDR2 as SVGIG (reference sequence). V lost 2 bases to trimming and J lost 5 bases, with 13 bases between them.